Following are 8 T cell receptor beta chains from one sample sequenced in a study of T cells in women clearing cervical HPV infection. Profiled with immunoSEQ multiplex PCR; TCRdb holds only in-frame clones, not every one. The sample spans about 20,000 clones; the ten largest clones claim about 12%. Input material: blood buffy coat. The source is a woman aged 18-70 years with a cervical HPV16 infection that either progressed to CIN3+ or cleared (not recorded which).

About this clone: The read ends 3 residues shy of where the CDR3 ends; the end is completed using the germline J gene. This rearrangement joins TRBV7-3 to TRBJ2-3; 8 nucleotides match TRBD2. V lost 2 bases and J lost 1; bases outside the gene matches: 5. The CDR3 runs to 16 residues. In germline, CDR1 is SGHTA, CDR2 FQGTGA. CDR3 loop: CASSLRGGRRTDTQYF. CDR3 DNA, as far as it was read: TGTGCCAGCAGCTTACGAGGCGGGAGGCGCACAGATACG.

A note on this clone: The CDR3 goes on 3 residues after the read ends, and that part is filled in from the germline J gene. The chain carries TRBV28 and TRBJ1-2; a possible D gene is TRBD1 (6 bases). The V gene's germline CDR1 is MDHEN and CDR2 SYDVKM. The CDR3 runs 11 residues. Trimming pared 6 bases from V and 7 bases from J, leaving 9 bases between. CDR3 DNA, as far as it was read: TGTGCCAGCAGCTACAGGGCTGGC. As protein: CASSYRAG. From start to end, the CDR3 is CASSYRAGYTF.

As concerns this clone: The read gets to within 3 residues of the CDR3 end, and the germline J gene fills in the rest. The chain uses TRBV2 and TRBJ1-2; D is possibly TRBD1 (5 bases). This CDR3 contains 15 residues. The germline V gene has CDR1 SNHLY and CDR2 FYNNEI. CDR3 region: CASNTRGGVSYDYTF. CDR3 bases read: TGTGCCAGCAACACCCGCGGGGGAGTCAGCTACGAC. Based on the CDR3 plus reference TRBV2 and TRBJ1-2, the full variable domain is EPEVTQTPSHQVTQMGQEVILRCVPISNHLYFYWYRQILGQKVEFLVSFYNNEISEKSEIFDDQFSVERPDGSNFTLKIRSTKLEDSAMYFCASNTRGGVSYDYTFGSGTRLTVV.

Details on this clone: The CDR3 end falls 3 residues outside the read, so it is completed with the germline J gene. V usage is TRBV6-2 or TRBV6-3 and J usage is TRBJ2-4; a weak D match, TRBD1 (8 bases). CDR3 length: 13 residues. Per the germline V gene, CDR1 is MNHEY and CDR2 is SVGEGT. CDR3: CASSPDRDYGQYF. The sequenced CDR3 bases are TGTGCCAGCAGTCCGGACAGGGACTATGGT.

As to this clone: The read ends 3 residues before the CDR3 terminus; that terminus is restored from the germline J gene. This chain joins TRBV28 and TRBJ2-2; D possibly matches TRBD1 or TRBD2 (5 bases each). Germline CDR1 MDHEN, CDR2 SYDVKM. The CDR3 is 15 amino acids. The ends were cut back, 6 bases at V and 1 base at J, with 12 bases in the middle. The CDR3 DNA, read in part, is TGTGCCAGCAGAATAACGAGGGGGAACACCGGGGAG. This codes for CASRITRGNTGE. The complete CDR3 sequence is CASRITRGNTGELFF.

To note about this clone: Read sequence stops 3 residues before the CDR3 end, and the germline J gene provides the missing end. The chain links TRBV7-3 to TRBJ2-2; D unclear. The CDR3 runs to 13 residues. Germline lookup yields CDR1 SGHTA and CDR2 FQGTGA. The germline V and J ends were trimmed by 5 bases and 3 bases, with 7 bases remaining between them. CDR3 region: CASSRQHTGELFF. The sequenced part of the CDR3 DNA is TGTGCCAGCAGCCGACAACACACCGGGGAG. Complete variable domain (other parts from reference TRBV7-3 and TRBJ2-2): GAGVSQTPSNKVTEKGKYVELRCDPISGHTALYWYRQSLGQGPEFLIYFQGTGAADDSGLPNDRFFAVRPEGSVSTLKIQRTERGDSAVYLCASSRQHTGELFFGEGSRLTVL.

Comments on this clone: Sequencing ends 3 residues short of the CDR3 end; the germline J gene provides the rest. The rearrangement uses TRBV29-1 and TRBJ2-1; possibly TRBD1 for D (5 bases). The CDR3 is 11 amino acids. The germline CDR1 and CDR2 sequences are SQVTM and ANQGSEA. V was pared by 8 bases and J by 7 bases, with 12 bases between. The sequenced CDR3 bases are TGCAGCTTCCACAGGCAGAATGAG. It translates to CSFHRQNE. The full-length CDR3 reads as CSFHRQNEQFF.

In the case of this clone: The read comes to an end 3 residues before the CDR3 does, leaving the germline J gene to fill in the end. The gene calls are TRBV18 and TRBJ2-2, with a weak D call TRBD2 (7 bases). This CDR3 contains 18 residues. The germline CDR1 and CDR2 sequences are KGHSH and LQKENI. CDR3 loop: CASSPSTGRASGANVLFF. The CDR3 bases that were read are TGTGCCAGCTCACCAAGTACAGGGAGGGCCTCTGGGGCCAACGTG.